This TCR beta chain was sequenced for a study of blood T cells in healthy people across ages. Study-level points and caveats: The study regarded diversity estimates from one million T cells as underestimates.

This clonotype was seen many times. The antigen remains undetermined. Extraction yielded at least 6 micrograms of total RNA per sample. Using a J-beta primer mix together with a sample-barcoded 5' primer, a second PCR was run for roughly 7 to 11 cycles. Individual samples furnished no less than 2.5 million CDR3-containing paired-end reads apiece. TCRdb ran MiXCR on the 5' RACE reads and lists one entry per CDR3 protein. The top ten hold less than 15% of the sample, which has around 1,000,000 distinct CDR3 sequences, more than 30% seen once. The sequencing sample was made of blood. The TCR sequence derives from a man aged 18 to 29 in good health.

The DNA for the CDR3 is TGTGCCAGCAGCTCCGTAACTCCACTGCGTGACAATGAGCAGTTCTTC. Translating it yields CASSSVTPLRDNEQFF. This chain connects TRBV7-9 to TRBJ2-1; no definite D call. This CDR3 is 16 amino acids long. V was trimmed by 4 bases and J by 5 bases, leaving 18 bases between them. Germline V CDR1 and CDR2: SEHNR, FQNEAQ (reference sequence).